The clone carrying this T cell receptor (beta chain) was detected only once. Its matching antigen is unknown. This record comes from a study of cytomegalovirus exposure and HLA in healthy donors. General study results and limits: Productive status was seen about 90% or about 30% of the time for most TCR beta V segments in an earlier analysis.

Healthy people donating bone marrow made up the donors. The PCR ran on 60 Vbeta and 13 Jbeta primers. Here immunoSEQ multiplex PCR was the method, and the copy in TCRdb shows in-frame clones only, minus some. The table records under 150,000 clones, 80% to 85% of them present only once. This receptor was identified in a man younger than 35 in good health and CMV-seronegative. Source material: PBMCs.

The CDR3 reads CASSLEGRFTEAFF. The DNA of the CDR3 is TGCGCCAGCAGCTTGGAGGGGAGGTTCACTGAAGCTTTCTTT. This chain connects TRBV5-1 to TRBJ1-1; maybe TRBD1 (5 bases). Per the germline V gene, CDR1 is SGHRS and CDR2 is YFSETQ. V was shortened by 0 bases and J by 4 bases, with 10 bases between the two germline ends. This CDR3 is built from 14 residues.